This is a list of T cell receptor beta chains from one sample in a study of T cells in Graves' hyperthyroidism and ophthalmopathy. From the multiplex PCR reads, TCRdb called clonotypes with MiXCR, one entry per CDR3 protein. The sample holds about 690,000 distinct CDR3 sequences, 17% seen once. Sequencing was carried out using blood. The receptor source for this set is a man aged 45-65 years with Graves' hyperthyroidism. Each CDR3 is given with its conserved first and last residue. A D gene is named only where the DNA matches it firmly. A row's size may be missing; if present it is once, few, many or a size class.

cdr3_aa: CASSPREGLAGTNEQFF
cdr3_nt: TGTGCCAGCAGCCCACGAGAGGGACTAGCGGGAACAAATGAGCAGTTCTTC
d_call: TRBD2
v_call: TRBV13
clone_size: few
j_call: TRBJ2-1

cdr3_aa: CASSFRGADTEAFF
cdr3_nt: TGTGCCAGCAGTTTTCGGGGGGCCGACACTGAAGCTTTCTTT
d_call: -
v_call: TRBV12-3/TRBV12-4
clone_size: -
j_call: TRBJ1-1

cdr3_aa: CASSAPNYNSPLHF
cdr3_nt: TGTGCCAGCAGTGCACCGAACTATAATTCACCCCTCCACTTT
d_call: -
v_call: TRBV25-1
clone_size: few
j_call: TRBJ1-6

cdr3_aa: CASSPQPGLAGSYEQYF
cdr3_nt: TGTGCCAGCAGCCCACAACCGGGACTAGCGGGATCCTACGAGCAGTACTTC
d_call: TRBD2
v_call: TRBV7-2
clone_size: few
j_call: TRBJ2-7

cdr3_aa: CASSLELAGAMADTQYF
cdr3_nt: TGTGCCAGCAGCTTAGAGCTAGCGGGAGCTATGGCAGATACGCAGTATTTT
d_call: TRBD2
v_call: TRBV7-6
clone_size: few
j_call: TRBJ2-3

cdr3_aa: CASSLEWGGESSYNEQFF
cdr3_nt: TGTGCCAGCAGCTTAGAGTGGGGGGGCGAGTCCTCCTACAATGAGCAGTTCTTC
d_call: -
v_call: TRBV7-9
clone_size: few
j_call: TRBJ2-1

cdr3_aa: CASSPSGRAGNEQFF
cdr3_nt: TGTGCCAGCAGCCCGAGCGGGAGGGCCGGGAATGAGCAGTTCTTC
d_call: TRBD2
v_call: TRBV28
clone_size: many
j_call: TRBJ2-1

cdr3_aa: CASSRLRSSYNEQFF
cdr3_nt: TGTGCCAGCAGCCGACTTAGAAGCTCCTACAATGAGCAGTTCTTC
d_call: -
v_call: TRBV7-2
clone_size: -
j_call: TRBJ2-1

cdr3_aa: CASSLDDYEQYF
cdr3_nt: TGCGCCAGCAGCTTAGACGACTACGAGCAGTACTTC
d_call: -
v_call: TRBV5-1
clone_size: many
j_call: TRBJ2-7

cdr3_aa: CSASSATRAEAFF
cdr3_nt: TGCAGTGCCAGCTCTGCGACGAGGGCTGAAGCTTTCTTT
d_call: -
v_call: TRBV20-1
clone_size: few
j_call: TRBJ1-1

cdr3_aa: CSVAGLAGGRYEQYF
cdr3_nt: TGCAGCGTTGCAGGACTAGCGGGAGGGCGGTACGAGCAGTACTTC
d_call: TRBD2
v_call: TRBV29-1
clone_size: -
j_call: TRBJ2-7

cdr3_aa: CASSFAGGGPSTDTQYF
cdr3_nt: TGTGCCAGCAGCTTTGCAGGGGGCGGACCTAGCACAGATACGCAGTATTTT
d_call: TRBD1
v_call: TRBV9
clone_size: few
j_call: TRBJ2-3

cdr3_aa: CASSQVMADTEAFF
cdr3_nt: TGCGCCAGCAGCCAAGTTATGGCGGACACTGAAGCTTTCTTT
d_call: -
v_call: TRBV4-3
clone_size: -
j_call: TRBJ1-1

cdr3_aa: CASRVPTGYEQYF
cdr3_nt: TGTGCCAGCAGGGTACCAACTGGGTACGAGCAGTACTTC
d_call: -
v_call: TRBV2
clone_size: once
j_call: TRBJ2-7